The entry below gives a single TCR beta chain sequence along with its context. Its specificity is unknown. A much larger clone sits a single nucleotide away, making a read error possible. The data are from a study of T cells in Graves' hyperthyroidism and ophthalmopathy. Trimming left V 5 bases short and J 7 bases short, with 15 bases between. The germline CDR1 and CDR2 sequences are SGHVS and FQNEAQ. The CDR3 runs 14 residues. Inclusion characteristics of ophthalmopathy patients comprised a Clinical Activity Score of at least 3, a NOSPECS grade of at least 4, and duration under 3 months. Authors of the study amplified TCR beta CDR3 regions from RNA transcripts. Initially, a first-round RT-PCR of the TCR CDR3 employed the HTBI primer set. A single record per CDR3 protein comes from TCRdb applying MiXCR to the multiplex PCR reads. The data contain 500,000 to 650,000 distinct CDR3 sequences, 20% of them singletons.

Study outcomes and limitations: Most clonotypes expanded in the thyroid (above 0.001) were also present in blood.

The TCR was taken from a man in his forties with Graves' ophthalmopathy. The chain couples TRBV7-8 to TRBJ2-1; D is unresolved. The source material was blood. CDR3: CASSPGRTANEQFF. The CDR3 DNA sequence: TGTGCCAGCAGCCCTGGTCGGACGGCGAATGAGCAGTTCTTC.